The 14 T cell receptor beta chains in this list originate from one sample, sequenced in a study of shared clonotypes between healthy human individuals (TCRdb year 2020). Receptor amplification or capture employed the immunoSEQ multiplex PCR assay. Held by TCRdb, this immuneACCESS table contains in-frame sequences only and omits some clones. Under half of the omission traces to an unresolved V gene where checked; the cause of the rest is unknown. The sample has around 320,000 clones on record, roughly 84% of them singletons. The ten most abundant clones make up around 15% of the sample. Sequenced: memory CD8+ T cells sorted from blood. The intended sense of this specimen's cell subset or site label: CD45RO+ cells pooled with CCR7-negative TemRA cells. All receptors derive from a man between 18 and 35 years old in good health.

The rearrangement links TRBV6-5 to TRBJ2-3; D might be TRBD1 (6 bases). The CDR3 loop spans 16 amino acids. Germline V gene sequence: CDR1 MNHEY, CDR2 SVGAGI. Trimming pared 0 bases from V and 6 bases from J, leaving 16 bases between. The CDR3 region has the DNA TGTGCCAGCAGTTACTCCAGGACAGCTAGAGGGGATACGCAGTATTTT. Translating it yields CASSYSRTARGDTQYF.

The chain couples TRBV7-9 to TRBJ2-1, with TRBD2 identical over 7 bases. J was trimmed by 8 bases and V by 1 base; bases with no gene match: 14. The germline gives CDR1 SEHNR, CDR2 FQNEAQ (reference sequence). The CDR3 sequence is 17 residues long. In DNA, the CDR3 is TGTGCCAGCAGCTTAGACCGGTTGGCGGGAGTCCTGGATGAGCAGTTCTTC. Its protein product is CASSLDRLAGVLDEQFF.

The chain links TRBV4-1 to TRBJ2-3, with 8 bases lining up with TRBD2. Germline V gene data show CDR1 as MGHRA and CDR2 as YSYEKL. This CDR3 has 18 residues. With V trimmed by 0 bases and J by 0 bases, 8 bases remained unmatched. Here the CDR3 reads CASSQELIAGMSTDTQYF. The CDR3 DNA follows: TGCGCCAGCAGCCAAGAGTTAATAGCGGGGATGAGCACAGATACGCAGTATTTT.

This clone has more than one count but fewer than ten. This chain joins TRBV4-3 and TRBJ1-2; D not resolved. CDR1 LGHNA and CDR2 YSLEER come from the germline V gene. Trimming shortened V by 0 bases and J by 6 bases, and 20 bases separated the two germline ends. There are 17 residues in the CDR3. Written as DNA, the CDR3 is TGCGCCAGCAGCCAAGACCAGCTTAACTCTGGAACGGATGGCTACACCTTC. Translated: CASSQDQLNSGTDGYTF.

The chain has TRBV14 and TRBJ1-4, with a possible D match to TRBD1 (6 bases). V was shortened by 4 bases and J by 6 bases, with 18 bases between the two germline ends. Germline V gene lookup returns CDR1 SGHDN and CDR2 FVKESK. The CDR3 length is 16 residues. CDR3 in DNA: TGTGCCAGCAGCCTCTGGGGGGACAAGGACTATGAAAAACTGTTTTTT. Encoded protein: CASSLWGDKDYEKLFF.

Comment on this clone: This sequence is one base from a far larger clone and is likely a read error. This rearrangement joins TRBV4-2 to TRBJ1-1, with D possibly TRBD1 on 5 matching bases. CDR3 length: 13 residues. CDR1 and CDR2 (germline): LGHNA, YNFKEQ. Trimming pared 2 bases from V and 8 bases from J, leaving 12 bases between. CDR3 protein: CASSQLGDFEAFF. The CDR3 bases are TGTGCCAGCAGCCAACTGGGGGACTTCGAAGCTTTCTTT.

The chain links TRBV30 to TRBJ2-6, with D perhaps TRBD1 (6 bases). Germline V gives CDR1 GTSNPN, CDR2 SVGIG (reference sequence). This CDR3 is 13 amino acids long. The V end was cut by 7 bases, the J end by 7 bases, with 14 bases between. CDR3 coding DNA: TGTGCCTCTACAGGGAAGGTCGCCAACGTCCTGACTTTC. Its protein product is CASTGKVANVLTF.

This chain links TRBV5-4 with TRBJ2-7, with 9 bases fitting TRBD1. Per the germline V gene, CDR1 is SGHNT and CDR2 is YYREEE (reference sequence). V shed 2 bases and J 4 bases; nucleotides not matched to a gene: 4. The CDR3 is 14 residues long. DNA for the CDR3: TGTGCCAGCAGCTTTACCGGGACAGGGTACGAGCAGTACTTC. It is translated as CASSFTGTGYEQYF. Drawing the rest from reference TRBV5-4 and TRBJ2-7, the complete variable domain is ETGVTQSPTHLIKTRGQQVTLRCSSQSGHNTVSWYQQALGQGPQFIFQYYREEENGRGNFPPRFSGLQFPNYSSELNVNALELDDSALYLCASSFTGTGYEQYFGPGTRLTVT.

Only a few counts were recorded for this clone. J is TRBJ2-5 and V is TRBV5-1; no clear D. With 4 bases removed from V and 4 bases from J, the gap between germline ends came to 11 bases. Germline V CDR1 and CDR2: SGHRS, YFSETQ. CDR3 length equals 13 residues. The CDR3 loop reads CASSRETGETQYF. The CDR3 DNA sequence: TGCGCCAGCAGCCGAGAGACGGGAGAGACCCAGTACTTC. The full variable domain, completed using reference TRBV5-1 and TRBJ2-5, is KAGVTQTPRYLIKTRGQQVTLSCSPISGHRSVSWYQQTPGQGLQFLFEYFSETQRNKGNFPGRFSGRQFSNSRSEMNVSTLELGDSALYLCASSRETGETQYFGPGTRLLVL.

There are many counts of this clone. The chain joins TRBV5-1 to TRBJ2-5; 13 bases line up with TRBD2. The germline CDR1 and CDR2 sequences are SGHRS and YFSETQ. Germline trimming cut 0 bases from V and 5 bases from J; bases unmatched to any gene: 4. This CDR3 spans 16 amino acids. The CDR3 spells CASSLARTSGSETQYF. CDR3 DNA: TGCGCCAGCAGCTTGGCAAGGACTAGCGGGAGTGAGACCCAGTACTTC.

The chain employs TRBV6-1 and TRBJ1-2; the D is unclear. Germline CDR1 and CDR2: MNHNS and SASEGT. This CDR3 comprises 13 residues. Trimming pared 6 bases from V and 0 bases from J, leaving 8 bases between. The CDR3, as DNA: TGTGCCAGCAGCTCCCGAGCTAACTATGGCTACACCTTC. Translating gives CASSSRANYGYTF.

The rearrangement uses TRBV6-5 and TRBJ1-2, with D possibly matching TRBD1 (5 bases). The V end lost 4 bases, the J end lost 4 bases, and 16 bases lay between the germline ends. The CDR3 extends over 15 amino acids. Germline V gene data show CDR1 as MNHEY and CDR2 as SVGAGI. CDR3 DNA sequence: TGTGCCAGCAGTTTCGGGCAGGGCCGGGGCTATGGCTACACCTTC. This codes for CASSFGQGRGYGYTF.

The chain couples TRBV4-3 to TRBJ2-3, with TRBD2 matching over 11 bases. J gave up 3 bases and V 0 bases, and 8 bases lay outside the gene matches. This CDR3 has 18 amino acids. Germline V gene data show CDR1 as LGHNA and CDR2 as YSLEER. Here the CDR3 reads CASSQDDIAGGPTDTQYF. The DNA of the CDR3 is TGCGCCAGCAGCCAAGATGATATAGCGGGAGGGCCGACAGATACGCAGTATTTT.

This chain uses TRBV7-2 with TRBJ1-2; D is undetermined. Germline-derived CDR1 and CDR2 are SGHTA and FQGNSA. CDR3 length: 13 residues. V lost 5 bases and J lost 4, with 11 bases in between. The CDR3 region has the DNA TGTGCCAGCAGCCCCGTAAATGGCTATGGCTACACCTTC. This translates into CASSPVNGYGYTF.